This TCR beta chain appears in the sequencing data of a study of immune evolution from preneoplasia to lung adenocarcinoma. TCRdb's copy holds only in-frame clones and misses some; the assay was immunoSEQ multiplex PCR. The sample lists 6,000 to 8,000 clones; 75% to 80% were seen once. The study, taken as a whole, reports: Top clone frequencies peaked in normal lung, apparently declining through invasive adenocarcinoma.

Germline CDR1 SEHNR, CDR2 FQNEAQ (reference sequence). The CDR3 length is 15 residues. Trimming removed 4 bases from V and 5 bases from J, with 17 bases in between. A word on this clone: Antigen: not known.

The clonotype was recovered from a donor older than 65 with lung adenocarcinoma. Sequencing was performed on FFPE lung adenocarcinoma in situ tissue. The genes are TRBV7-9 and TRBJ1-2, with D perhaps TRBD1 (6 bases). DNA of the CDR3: TGTGCCAGCAGCTCACCGTTAGGGCAGGGGTATGGCTACACCTTC. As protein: CASSSPLGQGYGYTF.